These 25 T cell receptor beta chains originate from one sample sequenced in a study of blood T cell repertoires in COVID-19. Assay: immunoSEQ multiplex PCR; the TCRdb copy retains only in-frame clones and omits some. The repertoire holds approximately 300,000 clones, with roughly 86% as singletons. The source material was PBMCs or T cells enriched from blood (not recorded which). The receptors shown here come from a woman aged 25 to 39 who had recovered from COVID-19.

This clone was found a few times. The genes are TRBV6-2 or TRBV6-3 and TRBJ1-1; no clear D. V lost 2 bases, J lost 6 bases, and 16 bases lay in between. The germline gives CDR1 MNHEY, CDR2 SVGEGT. The CDR3 contains 15 residues. The CDR3 DNA follows: TGTGCCAGCAGTTACGAGTCCGGAGTTTGGTCTGAAGCTTTCTTT. Protein sequence: CASSYESGVWSEAFF.

The table lists this clone with a few counts. The rearrangement joins TRBV6-5 to TRBJ1-2; 7 positions match TRBD1. Germline lookup yields CDR1 MNHEY and CDR2 SVGAGI. V trimming: 7 bases; J trimming: 4 bases; junction bases outside the gene matches: 6. CDR3 size: 13 residues. CDR3: CASTSNRGYGYTF. DNA for the CDR3: TGTGCCAGCACTTCCAACAGGGGCTATGGCTACACCTTC.

The V gene is TRBV7-9, the J gene TRBJ2-2; no clear D gene. The CDR3 is 15 residues long. Looked up from germline, CDR1 is SEHNR and CDR2 is FQNEAQ (reference sequence). V lost 3 bases, J lost 1 base, and 9 bases lay in between. CDR3: CASSLGERNTGELFF. CDR3 nucleotides: TGTGCCAGCAGCTTGGGTGAGCGGAACACCGGGGAGCTGTTTTTT.

The chain employs TRBV13 and TRBJ1-1; 7 bases line up with TRBD1. CDR1 PRHDT and CDR2 FYEKMQ come from the germline V gene (reference sequence). The J segment lost 5 bases and the V segment lost 3 bases, leaving 9 bases of the junction unmatched. The CDR3 is made up of 15 amino acids. CDR3 nucleotide sequence: TGTGCCAGCAGCTTCAGACAGGGAGGTCGGACTGAAGCTTTCTTT. Translated, it gives CASSFRQGGRTEAFF. The whole variable domain, filled in from reference TRBV13 and TRBJ1-1, reads AAGVIQSPRHLIKEKRETATLKCYPIPRHDTVYWYQQGPGQDPQFLISFYEKMQSDKGSIPDRFSAQQFSDYHSELNMSSLELGDSALYFCASSFRQGGRTEAFFGQGTRLTVV.

The genes are TRBV6-5 and TRBJ2-1; possibly TRBD1 for D (6 bases). Germline CDR1 and CDR2: MNHEY and SVGAGI. The CDR3 has 15 amino acids. V lost 2 bases and J 0 bases, leaving 8 bases between the germline ends. The CDR3 DNA reads as TGTGCCAGCAGTTACGACAGGAGCTCCTACAATGAGCAGTTCTTC. The encoded protein is CASSYDRSSYNEQFF.

V is TRBV27 and J is TRBJ2-1; 8 bases match TRBD2. CDR3 length: 15 amino acids. CDR1 is MNHEY, CDR2 SMNVEV, per germline (reference sequence). Unmatched junction bases numbered 7, after V lost 3 bases and J lost 6 bases. The CDR3 spells CASSFTGGPVNEQFF. In DNA, the CDR3 is TGTGCCAGCAGTTTTACGGGAGGGCCAGTCAATGAGCAGTTCTTC.

This clone turned up a few times. The chain joins TRBV28 to TRBJ1-5; weak D call: TRBD1 (5 bases). V was trimmed by 3 bases and J by 10 bases, leaving 13 bases between them. This CDR3 has 13 residues. The germline V gene has CDR1 MDHEN and CDR2 SYDVKM. CDR3 protein: CASSFGGFGPQHF. The DNA for the CDR3 is TGTGCCAGCAGTTTCGGGGGTTTTGGTCCCCAGCATTTT.

The J gene is TRBJ2-1, the V gene TRBV18; the D gene is possibly TRBD2 (5 bases). Germline V gives CDR1 KGHSH, CDR2 LQKENI. This CDR3 is built from 12 residues. V gave up 3 bases and J gave up 9 bases, with 9 bases separating them. CDR3 bases: TGTGCCAGCTCACCTACGGACTCTGAGCAGTTCTTC. Residues: CASSPTDSEQFF.

This rearrangement joins TRBV5-1 to TRBJ2-3; 13 positions match TRBD2. Germline CDR1 is SGHRS and CDR2 is YFSETQ. This CDR3 has 17 amino acids. Trimming took 5 bases from V and 1 from J; bases not matched to a gene: 7. The CDR3 spells CASRRLAGGGGTDTQYF. The DNA of the CDR3 is TGCGCCAGCAGAAGACTAGCGGGAGGCGGTGGCACAGATACGCAGTATTTT.

J is TRBJ1-2 and V is TRBV29-1; tentatively, D is TRBD1 (5 bases). This CDR3 has 11 amino acids. Germline values: CDR1 SQVTM, CDR2 ANQGSEA. V lost 7 bases and J 2 bases, leaving 8 bases between the germline ends. The CDR3 nucleotides read TGCAGCGGGGCAGGGAACTATGGCTACACCTTC. Encoded protein: CSGAGNYGYTF.

This rearrangement joins TRBV13 to TRBJ2-7, with 10 nucleotides matching TRBD2. The CDR3 is made up of 15 amino acids. V gave up 0 bases and J gave up 2 bases; unmatched junction bases: 1. The germline V gene encodes CDR1 PRHDT and CDR2 FYEKMQ (reference sequence). The CDR3 here is CASSLGLAGTYEQYF. The CDR3 bases are TGTGCCAGCAGCTTAGGACTAGCGGGAACCTACGAGCAGTACTTC. The full variable domain, rest sourced from reference TRBV13 and TRBJ2-7, is AAGVIQSPRHLIKEKRETATLKCYPIPRHDTVYWYQQGPGQDPQFLISFYEKMQSDKGSIPDRFSAQQFSDYHSELNMSSLELGDSALYFCASSLGLAGTYEQYFGPGTRLTVT.

This rearrangement joins TRBV28 to TRBJ1-2; no clear D. The V gene's germline CDR1 is MDHEN and CDR2 SYDVKM. There are 14 residues in the CDR3. Trimming left V 2 bases short and J 5 bases short, with 12 bases between. In nucleotides, the CDR3 is TGTGCCAGCAGTTTAACGGGAGATTCTTATGGCTACACCTTC. It codes for CASSLTGDSYGYTF.

The V and J genes are TRBV27 and TRBJ1-1, with TRBD1 matching over 7 bases. This CDR3 spans 14 amino acids. V gave up 5 bases and J gave up 1 base; unmatched junction bases: 4. The germline V gene has CDR1 MNHEY and CDR2 SMNVEV (reference sequence). CDR3 in DNA: TGTGCCAGCAGTCCACACAGGGGGAACACTGAAGCTTTCTTT. This encodes CASSPHRGNTEAFF.

With regard to this clone: Compared with germline, one end of the junction differs, possibly owing to a read error. V gene TRBV15 combines with J gene TRBJ1-1; 7 bases agree with TRBD1. CDR1 LNHNV and CDR2 YYDKDF come from the germline V gene (reference sequence). The length of the CDR3 is 15 residues. The CDR3, as DNA: TGTGCCTCCAGAAGGGGGCTCCATTTAGGCACTGAAGCTTTCTTT. The encoded protein is CASRRGLHLGTEAFF.

This sequence joins TRBV12-5 and TRBJ2-1; TRBD2 matches at 8 bases. Germline V gene data show CDR1 as LGHNT and CDR2 as FRNRAP. V was pared by 1 base and J by 2 bases, with 4 bases of the junction left unmatched. The CDR3 is 16 residues long. CDR3 region: CASGLARAGAYNEQFF. CDR3 bases: TGTGCTAGTGGTTTGGCTAGAGCGGGAGCCTACAATGAGCAGTTCTTC.

The chain recombines TRBV5-4 with TRBJ2-1; TRBD2 aligns across 9 bases. This CDR3 is built from 16 residues. V trimming: 0 bases; J trimming: 0 bases; junction bases outside the gene matches: 1. Per germline, CDR1 SGHNT and CDR2 YYREEE (reference sequence). The CDR3 region has the DNA TGTGCCAGCAGCTTGGTTAGCGGGAGCTCCTACAATGAGCAGTTCTTC. This codes for CASSLVSGSSYNEQFF.

The V gene is TRBV7-2, the J gene TRBJ1-1, with 8 bases lining up with TRBD1. CDR3 size: 15 residues. CDR1 and CDR2 (germline): SGHTA, FQGNSA. The V and J ends lost 2 bases and 1 base, in that order; junction bases with no gene match: 3. CDR3 protein: CASSLTGGTNTEAFF. The DNA of the CDR3 is TGTGCCAGCAGCTTAACAGGGGGAACGAACACTGAAGCTTTCTTT.

J is TRBJ2-2 and V is TRBV4-2; 14 bases are a match to TRBD2. With V trimmed by 4 bases and J by 7 bases, 8 bases remained unmatched. Germline V gives CDR1 LGHNA, CDR2 YNFKEQ. The CDR3 loop spans 17 amino acids. The CDR3: CASSLGLAGDINGELFF. The CDR3 DNA is TGTGCCAGCAGCCTGGGACTAGCGGGAGATATTAACGGGGAGCTGTTTTTT.

The chain joins TRBV5-8 to TRBJ2-7; 10 positions agree with TRBD1. Germline CDR1 is SGHTS and CDR2 is YDEGEE. V was clipped by 3 bases and J by 3 bases; unmatched bases: 3. The CDR3 has 14 residues. The CDR3 is CASSSTGGYYEQYF. The DNA of the CDR3 is TGTGCCAGCAGCTCGACAGGGGGCTACTACGAGCAGTACTTC.

CDR3 nucleotides: TGTGCCAGCAGCTCAGTCCCGGGACAGGGTCCGCGGACCGGGGAGCTGTTTTTT. Translated: CASSSVPGQGPRTGELFF. The chain employs TRBV11-2 and TRBJ2-2; the match to TRBD1 covers 9 bases. This CDR3 has 18 residues. V was pared by 4 bases and J by 5 bases, with 14 bases of the junction left unmatched. Germline V gene lookup returns CDR1 SGHAT and CDR2 FQNNGV.

The chain uses TRBV28 and TRBJ2-5; weak D call: TRBD1 (6 bases). Looked up from germline, CDR1 is MDHEN and CDR2 is SYDVKM. CDR3 size: 17 residues. Trimming shortened V by 4 bases and J by 4 bases, and 22 bases separated the two germline ends. The CDR3 reads CASSSPWGPKNGETQYF. CDR3 DNA sequence: TGTGCCAGCAGTTCCCCTTGGGGGCCCAAGAATGGAGAGACCCAGTACTTC. The full variable domain, in which reference TRBV28 and TRBJ2-5 provide the parts outside the CDR3, is DVKVTQSSRYLVKRTGEKVFLECVQDMDHENMFWYRQDPGLGLRLIYFSYDVKMKEKGDIPEGYSVSREKKERFSLILESASTNQTSMYLCASSSPWGPKNGETQYFGPGTRLLVL.

The V and J genes are TRBV7-6 and TRBJ2-7, with 10 bases that match TRBD2. Germline CDR1 is SGHVS and CDR2 is FNYEAQ. The CDR3 covers 18 residues. Trimming at V came to 5 bases and at J to 2 bases, leaving 15 bases not matched to a gene. CDR3 sequence: CASSIGTSETLLTYEQYF. As DNA, the CDR3 is TGTGCCAGCAGCATAGGGACTAGCGAGACTCTCCTTACCTACGAGCAGTACTTC.

The rearrangement links TRBV19 to TRBJ1-4; 9 bases align to TRBD1. The CDR3 length is 14 residues. Per the germline V gene, CDR1 is LNHDA and CDR2 is SQIVND (reference sequence). Trimming took 6 bases from V and 7 from J; bases not matched to a gene: 6. The CDR3 DNA reads TGTGCCAGTAGCGGCCGGACAGGGGCTGAAAAACTGTTTTTT. Translating it yields CASSGRTGAEKLFF.

The rearrangement joins TRBV7-9 to TRBJ1-4, with D tentatively TRBD1 (5 bases). The CDR3 has 16 amino acids. Germline V gene lookup returns CDR1 SEHNR and CDR2 FQNEAQ (reference sequence). Trimming left V 2 bases short and J 8 bases short, with 18 bases between. The CDR3 loop is CASSLRLIGASEKLFF. The CDR3 DNA sequence: TGTGCCAGCAGCTTACGGTTGATAGGGGCGTCCGAAAAACTGTTTTTT. The full variable domain, completed using reference TRBV7-9 and TRBJ1-4, is DTGVSQNPRHKITKRGQNVTFRCDPISEHNRLYWYRQTLGQGPEFLTYFQNEAQLEKSRLLSDRFSAERPKGSFSTLEIQRTEQGDSAMYLCASSLRLIGASEKLFFGSGTQLSVL.

The V gene is TRBV20-1, the J gene TRBJ2-5; D might be TRBD2 (5 bases). Looked up from germline, CDR1 is DFQATT and CDR2 is SNEGSKA (reference sequence). The V end was cut by 6 bases, the J end by 5 bases, with 10 bases between. CDR3 size: 11 residues. CDR3 sequence reads: CSAQRGETQYF. The CDR3 DNA sequence: TGCAGTGCCCAAAGAGGGGAGACCCAGTACTTC.